These T cell receptor beta chains were read from a single sample in a study of patients and donors after allogeneic stem cell transplantation. TCRdb re-called the RT-PCR reads with MiXCR, one entry per CDR3 protein. The sample includes approximately 220,000 distinct CDR3 sequences, roughly 38% seen only once; the top ten take 9.5% to 13%. Sequencing used blood, either unsorted or a sorted T cell fraction (not recorded which). These receptors were obtained from a human donor who was either an allogeneic HSCT recipient or a stem cell or donor lymphocyte infusion donor (not recorded which). It is not recorded whose cells these are; they may come from a transplant donor. The CDR3 runs from the conserved cysteine through the conserved F or W. A D gene is named only where the DNA matches it firmly. The listing skips clone size in some rows; elsewhere it reads once, few, many or a size class.

V gene,J gene,clone size,D gene,CDR3 DNA,CDR3 protein
TRBV7-2,TRBJ1-1,-,-,TGTGCCAGCAGTCCCAAAGGCGTCCGCCTAGACACTGAAGCTTTCTTT,CASSPKGVRLDTEAFF
TRBV3-1,TRBJ2-3,few,-,TGTGCCAGCAGCCAGGGGTGGACCTGGAACACAGATACGCAGTATTTT,CASSQGWTWNTDTQYF
TRBV18,TRBJ2-1,-,-,TGTGCCAGCTTAGCTGACAGGCCTTACAATGAGCAGTTCTTC,CASLADRPYNEQFF
TRBV12-3/TRBV12-4,TRBJ2-1,few,-,TGTGCCAGCGGTAACAGGATAAGGGGGCAGTTCTTC,CASGNRIRGQFF
TRBV6-2/TRBV6-3,TRBJ2-7,-,-,TGTGCCAGCATCTCCACCGGGACACCCAGGTTCTACGAGCAGTACTTC,CASISTGTPRFYEQYF
TRBV20-1,TRBJ1-1,few,TRBD1,TGCAGTGCCTCCGTCGACAGGGCGGCCACTGAAGCTTTCTTT,CSASVDRAATEAFF
TRBV2,TRBJ2-4,-,TRBD2,TGTGCCAGCAGTGAGATAGCGGGGGGGCTGAACATTCAGTACTTC,CASSEIAGGLNIQYF
TRBV5-5,TRBJ1-4,few,TRBD1,TGTGCCAGCAGCCCCCCGGGACAGGGACGTGAAAAACTGTTTTTT,CASSPPGQGREKLFF
TRBV5-1,TRBJ2-7,few,-,TGCGCCAGCAGCTTGATCTCCCCAAGCGCCTACGAGCAGTACTTC,CASSLISPSAYEQYF
TRBV12-3/TRBV12-4,TRBJ2-5,-,TRBD2,TGTGCCAGCAGTTTAGCGCTAGCGGGGGGCCAAGAGACCCAGTACTTC,CASSLALAGGQETQYF
TRBV3-1,TRBJ1-5,-,-,TGTGCCAGCAGCCAAGGCGGGTATCAGCCCCAGCATTTT,CASSQGGYQPQHF
TRBV5-6,TRBJ1-1,many,TRBD1,TGTGCCAGCAGCCCGGGACAGCCGAACACTGAAGCTTTCTTT,CASSPGQPNTEAFF
TRBV18,TRBJ2-3,-,-,TGTGCCAGCTCACCAGGGAAGAGTCAAAGCACAGATACGCAGTATTTT,CASSPGKSQSTDTQYF
TRBV5-1,TRBJ1-5,few,TRBD1,TGCGCCAGCAGCTTGGATATCGTGACAGGGGGCTTTCCCCAGCATTTT,CASSLDIVTGGFPQHF
TRBV27,TRBJ2-7,-,-,TGTGCCAGCAGTTTATGGGCAGGGACCTACGAGCAGTACTTC,CASSLWAGTYEQYF
TRBV3-1,TRBJ2-1,once,-,TGTGCCAGCAGCCAAGCTCTGGGTGGGGGGCTTTACAATGAGCAGTTCTTC,CASSQALGGGLYNEQFF
TRBV3-1,TRBJ1-2,-,-,TGTGCCAGCAGCCAAGTAAAGGGCGGCTACACCTTC,CASSQVKGGYTF
TRBV12-3/TRBV12-4,TRBJ1-1,few,-,TGTGCCAGTGACCCCTCTAGGGGAACTGAAGCTTTCTTT,CASDPSRGTEAFF
TRBV4-2,TRBJ2-7,-,-,TGTGCCAGCAGACCCGGGACACGGGCCTACGAGCAGTACTTC,CASRPGTRAYEQYF
TRBV6-4,TRBJ2-1,-,-,TGTGCCAGCAGTGACTCTTTGTATAAAGAGCAGTTCTTC,CASSDSLYKEQFF
TRBV12-3/TRBV12-4,TRBJ1-6,many,-,TGTGCCAGCAGCTTTTCTAATTCACCCCTCCACTTT,CASSFSNSPLHF
TRBV20-1,TRBJ1-1,-,TRBD1,TGCAGTGCTAGAGCGGCGGACAGGGGGAACACTGAAGCTTTCTTT,CSARAADRGNTEAFF
TRBV7-8,TRBJ1-5,-,TRBD1,TGTGCCAGCAGCCGGACAGGGTACGATCAGCCCCAGCATTTT,CASSRTGYDQPQHF
TRBV18,TRBJ2-1,-,TRBD1,TGTGCCAGCTCATCGGGACAGGGGGCGTCCAATGAGCAGTTCTTC,CASSSGQGASNEQFF
TRBV20-1,TRBJ1-2,few,-,TGCAGTGCTAGAGATCCGGGGGGCGATAACTATGGCTACACCTTC,CSARDPGGDNYGYTF
TRBV12-3/TRBV12-4,TRBJ1-1,few,-,TGTGCCAGCAGCCTACACGGCTATGGGGAAGCTTTCTTT,CASSLHGYGEAFF
TRBV11-1,TRBJ2-7,once,TRBD2,TGTGCCAGCAGCTTGCGGGAGTGGGGGATCTCCTACGAGCAGTACTTC,CASSLREWGISYEQYF
TRBV5-1,TRBJ1-4,-,TRBD1,TGCGCCAGCAGCGTCGCAGAGGGGGCGGCTAATGAAAAACTGTTTTTT,CASSVAEGAANEKLFF
TRBV29-1,TRBJ1-1,-,-,TGCAGCGTAGTAGAGAGTGACAGTAAGAACACTGAAGCTTTCTTT,CSVVESDSKNTEAFF
TRBV6-6,TRBJ1-3,few,-,TGTGCCAGCAGTGGACACCGGTTGGGAAACACCATATATTTT,CASSGHRLGNTIYF
TRBV6-2/TRBV6-3,TRBJ2-5,-,-,TGTGCCAGCAGTTACCCGGACATTCAAGAGACCCAGTACTTC,CASSYPDIQETQYF
TRBV7-9,TRBJ2-1,-,-,TGTGCCAGCAGCTTTCCGGGACTCAACTACAATGAGCAGTTCTTC,CASSFPGLNYNEQFF
TRBV12-3/TRBV12-4,TRBJ1-1,-,-,TGTGCCAGCAGGCGGGACATCACTGAAGCTTTCTTT,CASRRDITEAFF
TRBV19,TRBJ2-1,-,-,TGTGCCAGTAGTATAGTAAAGGGGGGCTATGAGCAGTTCTTC,CASSIVKGGYEQFF
TRBV28,TRBJ1-1,-,-,TGTGCCAGCAGGCCCCAGGGGAAAATCACTGAAGCTTTCTTT,CASRPQGKITEAFF
TRBV14,TRBJ1-1,few,-,TGTGCCAGCAGCCAGGACGGACTGTCGAACACTGAAGCTTTCTTT,CASSQDGLSNTEAFF
TRBV5-6,TRBJ1-1,-,-,TGTGCCAGCAGCCACCGGACAGAAGCTTTCTTT,CASSHRTEAFF
TRBV12-3/TRBV12-4,TRBJ2-2,many,TRBD2,TGTGCCAGCAGTTCCCCGGCGGGGGTCGACACCGGGGAGCTGTTTTTT,CASSSPAGVDTGELFF
TRBV20-1,TRBJ1-1,few,-,TGCAGTGCTAGAGGGACGGTGGGCACTGAAGCTTTCTTT,CSARGTVGTEAFF
TRBV5-1,TRBJ1-6,-,-,TGCGCCAGCAGCTTGAGCGGGAGGAATTCACCCCTCCACTTT,CASSLSGRNSPLHF
TRBV9,TRBJ2-5,-,-,TGTGCCAGCAGCGTAGGTTTAGGGAGGGAGACCCAGTACTTC,CASSVGLGRETQYF
TRBV7-8,TRBJ1-6,-,-,TGTGCCAGCAGCCTCCGTTCCCATTCACCCCTCCACTTT,CASSLRSHSPLHF
TRBV7-6,TRBJ1-5,-,-,TGTGCCAGCAGCCGTTGGGGCCCAGGTCAGCCCCAGCATTTT,CASSRWGPGQPQHF
TRBV2,TRBJ2-7,-,-,TGTGCCAGCAATCTACAGGCCACCTACGAGCAGTACTTC,CASNLQATYEQYF
TRBV5-1,TRBJ1-5,few,TRBD1,TGCGCCAGCAGCTTGACTGGGACAGGGGGACAGCCCCAGCATTTT,CASSLTGTGGQPQHF
TRBV20-1,TRBJ1-5,-,-,TGCAGTGCTATCAGGACCAGCAATCAGCCCCAGCATTTT,CSAIRTSNQPQHF
TRBV10-3,TRBJ1-6,few,-,TGTGCCATCATGCTCTCCTATAATTCACCCCTCCACTTT,CAIMLSYNSPLHF
TRBV25-1,TRBJ1-4,-,-,TGTGCCAGCAGTGAACCCGGACTTGTATCAACTAATGAAAAACTGTTTTTT,CASSEPGLVSTNEKLFF
TRBV10-3,TRBJ2-7,-,-,TGTGCCATCAGTCCCAAGAGGCTAGTCCACGAGCAGTACTTC,CAISPKRLVHEQYF
TRBV15,TRBJ1-2,-,TRBD1,TGTGCCACCAGCTGGACAGGCGAAGACTATGGCTACACCTTC,CATSWTGEDYGYTF